These 7 T cell receptor beta chains came from one sample sequenced in a study of T cell responses to AZD1222 COVID-19 vaccine. Generated by immunoSEQ multiplex PCR, the TCRdb table keeps only in-frame clones and is missing some. The sample lists around 190,000 clones, 80% to 90% occurring once. Here the sequenced sample was peripheral blood, taken on day 0 of AZD1222 vaccination. Receptors originate from an adult in good health.

The chain joins TRBV19 to TRBJ2-5; 7 positions agree with TRBD2. The CDR3 runs to 15 residues. Looked up from germline, CDR1 is LNHDA and CDR2 is SQIVND (reference sequence). Losses at the gene ends were 6 bases for V and 13 bases for J; bases not matched to a gene: 20. The CDR3 nucleotides read TGTGCCAGTAGACCGGGGGAGCTAGCGGCGACCAACTTGTACTTC. This encodes CASRPGELAATNLYF.

The chain links TRBV7-8 to TRBJ1-5, with a weak D call TRBD1 (5 bases). Germline CDR1 SGHVS, CDR2 FQNEAQ. The CDR3 has 17 amino acids. V was shortened by 2 bases and J by 2 bases, with 16 bases between the two germline ends. The CDR3 coding sequence is TGTGCCAGCAGCTTATCCCGGGGGGGATCGGGCAATCAGCCCCAGCATTTT. Translating gives CASSLSRGGSGNQPQHF.

The genes are TRBV4-1 and TRBJ2-7; D not resolved. Trimming shortened V by 3 bases and J by 0 bases, and 9 bases separated the two germline ends. Germline loops: CDR1 MGHRA, CDR2 YSYEKL. The CDR3 contains 14 residues. CDR3 DNA: TGCGCCAGCAGCCAGGGCGGTGACTCCTACGAGCAGTACTTC. Amino acids: CASSQGGDSYEQYF.

The rearrangement joins TRBV27 to TRBJ2-2, with TRBD2 matching 7 bases. The CDR3 has 15 residues. CDR1 and CDR2 (germline): MNHEY, SMNVEV (reference sequence). Trimming cost V 6 bases and J 5 bases; bases outside gene matches: 9. Here the CDR3 reads CASRGTSDITGELFF. The CDR3 coding sequence is TGTGCCAGCAGGGGCACTAGCGATATTACCGGGGAGCTGTTTTTT.

A single count supports this clone. This chain links TRBV7-6 with TRBJ1-4; 7 nucleotides match TRBD1. Looked up from germline, CDR1 is SGHVS and CDR2 is FNYEAQ. There are 14 residues in the CDR3. J gave up 8 bases and V 5 bases, and 8 bases lay outside the gene matches. The CDR3 region has the DNA TGTGCCAGCAGCCGGGGCAGGGGGGACGAAAAACTGTTTTTT. Its translation is CASSRGRGDEKLFF.

V is TRBV7-8 and J is TRBJ1-2; the match to TRBD1 covers 9 bases. The germline V gene has CDR1 SGHVS and CDR2 FQNEAQ. This CDR3 is 15 amino acids long. V lost 0 bases, J lost 3 bases, and 2 bases stayed unmatched. The CDR3 sequence: CASSLARTGDYGYTF. The CDR3 DNA is TGTGCCAGCAGCTTAGCAAGGACAGGGGACTATGGCTACACCTTC.

V gene TRBV4-2 combines with J gene TRBJ2-1; D remains ambiguous. Germline V gives CDR1 LGHNA, CDR2 YNFKEQ. Trimming took off 0 bases at V and 9 bases at J, with 15 bases between the two ends. This CDR3 comprises 15 residues. CDR3 in amino acids: CASSQDLTMRSEQFF. DNA of the CDR3: TGTGCCAGCAGCCAAGATTTGACCATGCGGAGTGAGCAGTTCTTC.